This TCR beta chain appears in the sequencing data of a study of T cells in localized non-small cell lung cancer. Study observations and caveats: Uninvolved adjacent lung had higher T cell clonality than tumor and all other tissues. Paired adjacent lung recovered a median approximately 57 of the top 100 tumor clones. Analysis by sequencing included only one tumor region, so heterogeneity remains possible.

Trimming shortened V by 1 base and J by 3 bases, and 10 bases separated the two germline ends. The CDR3 spans 14 residues. Germline CDR1 and CDR2: SGHNT and YYREEE (reference sequence). Profiled with immunoSEQ multiplex PCR; TCRdb holds only in-frame clones, not every one. The table records about 20,000 clones, over 70% of them present only once. Comment on this clone: Antigen specificity is unknown.

The sequence derives from a man between 40 and 75 years old with stage II squamous cell lung carcinoma. The material was PBMCs, obtained before any cancer treatment. The rearrangement links TRBV5-4 to TRBJ1-1; D is unclear. The CDR3 sequence: CASSLRASYTEAFF. CDR3 bases: TGTGCCAGCAGCTTGAGGGCATCTTACACTGAAGCTTTCTTT.